The 24 T cell receptor beta chains listed next were all sequenced from one sample in a study of blood T cell repertoires in COVID-19. Method: immunoSEQ multiplex PCR; TCRdb's copy keeps in-frame clones and lacks some. The data contain approximately 320,000 clones, approximately 85% of them singletons. Material: peripheral blood. Receptor source: a human donor in a cohort sampled during active COVID-19.

V and J are TRBV10-2 and TRBJ2-7; 9 bases fit TRBD1. The CDR3 loop spans 13 amino acids. Germline loops: CDR1 WSHSY, CDR2 SAAADI. Trimming removed 5 bases from V and 4 bases from J; junction bases left unmatched: 3. In DNA form, the CDR3 reads TGCGCCAGCAGTAAGGGACAGGGATACGAGCAGTACTTC. It encodes CASSKGQGYEQYF.

This chain links TRBV10-2 with TRBJ2-7, with D tentatively TRBD2 (6 bases). V lost 5 bases to trimming and J lost 3 bases, with 14 bases between them. This CDR3 has 14 amino acids. CDR1 and CDR2 (germline): WSHSY, SAAADI. The DNA of the CDR3 is TGCGCCAGCAGTCCCGGGACGGGAGTCTACGAGCAGTACTTC. Translation: CASSPGTGVYEQYF.

This chain joins TRBV5-1 and TRBJ1-1, with TRBD1 as a possible D gene (6 bases). Trimming shortened V by 5 bases and J by 6 bases, and 14 bases separated the two germline ends. The CDR3 consists of 13 residues. CDR1 is SGHRS and CDR2 is YFSETQ in the germline V gene. DNA of the CDR3: TGCGCCAGCAGGCTCGGGGGGCTGGCTGAAGCTTTCTTT. Translated: CASRLGGLAEAFF.

The gene calls are TRBV6-1 and TRBJ2-7; D unclear. The V end was cut by 0 bases, the J end by 4 bases, with 7 bases between. The CDR3 extends over 13 amino acids. Germline assignment: CDR1 MNHNS and CDR2 SASEGT. This chain's CDR3 is CASSEALTYEQYF. CDR3 coding DNA: TGTGCCAGCAGTGAAGCCTTGACATACGAGCAGTACTTC.

The sample holds a few counts of this clone. Other DNA sequences in the sample encode the same CDR3. This chain uses TRBV19 with TRBJ1-1; D may be TRBD1 (5 bases). The CDR3 extends over 13 amino acids. Germline loops: CDR1 LNHDA, CDR2 SQIVND (reference sequence). V dropped 4 bases and J dropped 1 base, with 7 bases sitting between them. In DNA, the CDR3 is TGTGCCAGTAGTAGACAGAAGAACACTGAAGCTTTCTTT. This codes for CASSRQKNTEAFF.

The rearrangement uses TRBV7-9 and TRBJ1-1, with TRBD1 as a possible D gene (6 bases). This CDR3 comprises 13 residues. The germline V gene has CDR1 SEHNR and CDR2 FQNEAQ (reference sequence). Between the trimmed V and J ends, which lost 5 bases and 4 bases, there was a span of 11 bases. CDR3 protein: CASSLGQLTEAFF. The CDR3 nucleotides are TGTGCCAGCAGCCTCGGACAGCTCACTGAAGCTTTCTTT.

This rearrangement joins TRBV4-1 to TRBJ2-2; 10 nucleotides align to TRBD2. Germline trimming cut 1 base from V and 6 bases from J; bases unmatched to any gene: 2. The CDR3 runs 15 residues. Looked up from germline, CDR1 is MGHRA and CDR2 is YSYEKL. The CDR3 sequence: CASSQGAGGPGELFF. CDR3 coding DNA: TGCGCCAGCAGCCAAGGAGCGGGGGGGCCCGGGGAGCTGTTTTTT.

The CDR3 coding sequence is TGTGCCAGCAGCAAAACAGGGAGCTCCTACAATGAGCAGTTCTTC. Translated, it gives CASSKTGSSYNEQFF. The V call is TRBV11-3, the J call TRBJ2-1; tentative D call: TRBD1 (6 bases). CDR1 and CDR2 (germline): SGHNT, YENEEA. V was pared by 5 bases and J by 0 bases, with 11 bases between. The CDR3 has 15 residues. Supplemented by reference TRBV11-3 and TRBJ2-1, the full variable domain reads EAGVVQSPRYKIIEKKQPVAFWCNPISGHNTLYWYLQNLGQGPELLIRYENEEAVDDSQLPKDRFSAERLKGVDSTLKIQPAELGDSAVYLCASSKTGSSYNEQFFGPGTRLTVL.

This rearrangement joins TRBV6-5 to TRBJ1-6; possibly TRBD1 for D (6 bases). The CDR3 extends over 12 amino acids. Germline assignment: CDR1 MNHEY and CDR2 SVGAGI. V gave up 6 bases and J gave up 10 bases, with 10 bases separating them. This CDR3 reads CASSRGNSPLHF. In nucleotides, the CDR3 is TGTGCCAGCAGCAGGGGAAACTCACCCCTCCACTTT.

The rearrangement joins TRBV4-2 to TRBJ2-6, with D tentatively TRBD2 (6 bases). Germline V CDR1 and CDR2: LGHNA, YNFKEQ. V lost 3 bases and J 0 bases, leaving 15 bases between the germline ends. The CDR3 is 18 residues long. CDR3: CASSQEAGSPSGANVLTF. CDR3 sequence (DNA): TGTGCCAGCAGCCAGGAAGCCGGGAGCCCCTCTGGGGCCAACGTCCTGACTTTC.

This clone was recorded only once. Written as DNA, the CDR3 is TGCGCCAGCAGCTTGGTGGTTAGCGGGGGGGCGTCCTACAATGAGCAGTTCTTC. Amino acid sequence: CASSLVVSGGASYNEQFF. The chain carries TRBV5-1 and TRBJ2-1, with 11 bases matching TRBD2. J was trimmed by 1 base and V by 0 bases; bases with no gene match: 6. CDR3 length: 18 residues. Per germline, CDR1 SGHRS and CDR2 YFSETQ.

The V gene is TRBV6-4, the J gene TRBJ2-7, with 7 bases fitting TRBD2. Germline values: CDR1 MRHNA, CDR2 SNTAGT. Unmatched junction bases numbered 4, after V lost 2 bases and J lost 0 bases. CDR3 size: 15 residues. The CDR3 DNA follows: TGTGCCAGCAGTGACCAAGCGGGGCCCTCCTACGAGCAGTACTTC. It translates to CASSDQAGPSYEQYF.

The chain couples TRBV5-1 to TRBJ1-2; D is undetermined. The CDR3 runs 14 residues. V was trimmed by 0 bases and J by 3 bases, leaving 9 bases between them. CDR1 and CDR2 (germline): SGHRS, YFSETQ. This CDR3 reads CASSLAPDYYGYTF. In nucleotides, the CDR3 is TGCGCCAGCAGCTTGGCCCCAGACTACTATGGCTACACCTTC. The full variable domain, rest sourced from reference TRBV5-1 and TRBJ1-2, is KAGVTQTPRYLIKTRGQQVTLSCSPISGHRSVSWYQQTPGQGLQFLFEYFSETQRNKGNFPGRFSGRQFSNSRSEMNVSTLELGDSALYLCASSLAPDYYGYTFGSGTRLTVV.

This clone was recorded at least ten times. This chain joins TRBV25-1 and TRBJ2-3; D gene unclear. V was shortened by 2 bases and J by 2 bases, with 11 bases between the two germline ends. CDR1 is MGHDK, CDR2 SYGVNS, per germline. CDR3 size: 15 residues. The CDR3 nucleotides are TGTGCCAGCAGTGAACACAGAGTAGTCACAGATACGCAGTATTTT. It translates to CASSEHRVVTDTQYF.

This chain joins TRBV4-1 and TRBJ1-1; tentative D call: TRBD1 (5 bases). Germline values: CDR1 MGHRA, CDR2 YSYEKL. V was clipped by 4 bases and J by 7 bases, with 19 bases between them. The CDR3 spans 15 residues. The CDR3 region is CASSRPEGRVDEAFF. CDR3 nucleotides: TGCGCCAGCAGCCGACCTGAAGGCAGGGTAGATGAAGCTTTCTTT.

The chain couples TRBV19 to TRBJ2-7; D is undetermined. There are 15 residues in the CDR3. Germline V gene data show CDR1 as LNHDA and CDR2 as SQIVND (reference sequence). The ends were cut back, 6 bases at V and 2 bases at J, with 17 bases in the middle. The CDR3 DNA follows: TGTGCCAGTAGGGCTACAGTCTCACCCCCCTACGAGCAGTACTTC. Translated: CASRATVSPPYEQYF.

The genes are TRBV12-5 and TRBJ1-6; D is unclear. The CDR3 contains 15 residues. The V gene's germline CDR1 is LGHNT and CDR2 FRNRAP. V gave up 5 bases and J gave up 12 bases, with 20 bases separating them. The CDR3 DNA is TGTGCTAGTGGTCCTCTCGGACTTGGGAGTCGACCCCTCCACTTT. Its translation is CASGPLGLGSRPLHF.

The rearrangement links TRBV10-3 to TRBJ2-1; tentative D call: TRBD2 (6 bases). The CDR3 totals 13 residues. Germline loops: CDR1 ENHRY, CDR2 SYGVKD. V was clipped by 7 bases and J by 8 bases, with 15 bases between them. In DNA form, the CDR3 reads TGTGCCATCACCTCCAGTGGGGGGTATGAGCAGTTCTTC. It translates to CAITSSGGYEQFF.

V usage is TRBV27 and J usage is TRBJ2-3; D is unclear. The germline V gene encodes CDR1 MNHEY and CDR2 SMNVEV (reference sequence). The CDR3 totals 15 residues. The V gene lost 2 bases and the J gene lost 5 bases, with 14 bases spanning the gap. This CDR3 is CASSLLGFKKDTQYF. The CDR3 region has the DNA TGTGCCAGCAGTTTACTAGGATTCAAAAAAGATACGCAGTATTTT.

The gene calls are TRBV6-5 and TRBJ1-1; 10 bases agree with TRBD1. CDR1 and CDR2 from the germline V gene are MNHEY and SVGAGI. The ends lost 6 bases at V and 4 bases at J; junction bases unmatched: 8. The CDR3 covers 15 residues. For the CDR3, the DNA is TGTGCCAGCAGCGAGCGGACAGGGGGATTCACTGAAGCTTTCTTT. It yields the protein CASSERTGGFTEAFF.

The genes are TRBV5-5 and TRBJ1-1, with TRBD1 matching 8 bases. The CDR3 runs to 16 residues. V lost 0 bases to trimming and J lost 0 bases; unmatched junction nucleotides: 4. Germline V gene data show CDR1 as SGHKS and CDR2 as YYEKEE (reference sequence). CDR3 DNA sequence: TGTGCCAGCAGCTTGGGCGGGACAGGCATGAACACTGAAGCTTTCTTT. Encoded protein: CASSLGGTGMNTEAFF.

The chain links TRBV2 to TRBJ1-1; D perhaps matches TRBD1 (6 bases). V was pared by 4 bases and J by 2 bases, with 17 bases between. CDR1 SNHLY and CDR2 FYNNEI come from the germline V gene. The CDR3 length is 16 residues. CDR3 sequence reads: CASSVGRGVYNTEAFF. For the CDR3, the DNA is TGTGCCAGCAGTGTGGGCAGGGGTGTCTATAACACTGAAGCTTTCTTT.

This clone was observed a few times. The chain carries TRBV12-5 and TRBJ1-5; 7 bases match TRBD1. There are 18 residues in the CDR3. CDR1 and CDR2 from the germline V gene are LGHNT and FRNRAP. The V and J ends lost 6 bases and 0 bases, in that order; junction bases with no gene match: 14. The CDR3 nucleotides are TGTGCTAGTGGCCTGGTATATAAGACAGGGACTAGCAATCAGCCCCAGCATTTT. Amino acid sequence: CASGLVYKTGTSNQPQHF.

The DNA for the CDR3 is TGTGCCAGCAGCTTGGCTGTCGGGGGTGGTTCACCCCTCCACTTT. This sequence encodes CASSLAVGGGSPLHF. The rearrangement joins TRBV5-6 to TRBJ1-6; D is possibly TRBD1 (5 bases). CDR1 and CDR2 (germline): SGHDT, YYEEEE. The CDR3 runs to 15 residues. The germline V and J ends were trimmed by 0 bases and 9 bases, with 13 bases remaining between them.